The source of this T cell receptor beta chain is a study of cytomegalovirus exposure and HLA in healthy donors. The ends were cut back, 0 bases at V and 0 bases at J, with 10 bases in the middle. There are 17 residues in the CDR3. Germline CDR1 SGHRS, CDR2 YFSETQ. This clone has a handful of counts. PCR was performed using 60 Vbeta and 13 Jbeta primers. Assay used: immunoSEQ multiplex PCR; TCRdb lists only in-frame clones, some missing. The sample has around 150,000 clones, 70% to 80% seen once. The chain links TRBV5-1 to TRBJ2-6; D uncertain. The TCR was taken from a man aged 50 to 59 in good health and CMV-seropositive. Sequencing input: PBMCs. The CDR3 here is CASSLDASNSGANVLTF. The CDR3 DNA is TGCGCCAGCAGCTTGGATGCGTCTAACTCTGGGGCCAACGTCCTGACTTTC.